The 22 T cell receptor beta chains below were found in one sample sequenced in a study of shared clonotypes between healthy human individuals. The assay was immunoSEQ multiplex PCR, and TCRdb's table has in-frame clones only and misses some. The profile shows 1,400,000 or so clones, just under 99% of them singletons. Input material: naive CD4+ T cells sorted from blood. Sample subset: CD45RA+ positively selected. These receptors came from a man under 40 in good health.

This chain joins TRBV14 and TRBJ1-2; no clear D gene. The CDR3 has 16 amino acids. V dropped 4 bases and J dropped 0 bases, with 15 bases sitting between them. Germline V gives CDR1 SGHDN, CDR2 FVKESK. The CDR3 region is CASSPVGRLPNYGYTF. CDR3 nucleotides: TGTGCCAGCAGCCCCGTCGGACGGCTCCCTAACTATGGCTACACCTTC.

The chain recombines TRBV29-1 with TRBJ2-3; D remains ambiguous. Germline CDR1 reads SQVTM; CDR2 reads ANQGSEA. The CDR3 runs to 12 residues. The germline V and J ends were trimmed by 4 bases and 0 bases, with 5 bases remaining between them. The CDR3 here is CSVVRSTDTQYF. The CDR3 nucleotides are TGCAGCGTTGTGCGGAGCACAGATACGCAGTATTTT.

The chain couples TRBV28 to TRBJ2-7, with 10 bases fitting TRBD2. CDR3 size: 14 residues. V was clipped by 8 bases and J by 4 bases; unmatched bases: 8. The germline V gene encodes CDR1 MDHEN and CDR2 SYDVKM. The CDR3 coding sequence is TGTGCCAGCCGACCACCGGGACTAGCGTACGAGCAGTACTTC. It specifies CASRPPGLAYEQYF.

The rearrangement joins TRBV10-2 to TRBJ2-1; TRBD2 is a possible D gene (6 bases). Looked up from germline, CDR1 is WSHSY and CDR2 is SAAADI. Trimming cost V 0 bases and J 4 bases, with 13 bases left between them. CDR3 size: 16 residues. The CDR3 region has the DNA TGCGCCAGCAGTGAGTCTGGGAGGTACCGGTACAATGAGCAGTTCTTC. Translated, it gives CASSESGRYRYNEQFF.

The gene calls are TRBV14 and TRBJ1-5; D uncertain. V was trimmed by 4 bases and J by 7 bases, leaving 14 bases between them. CDR3 size: 14 residues. CDR1 SGHDN and CDR2 FVKESK come from the germline V gene. The CDR3 here is CASSPPGWKQPQHF. CDR3 bases: TGTGCCAGCAGCCCTCCGGGGTGGAAACAGCCCCAGCATTTT. Full variable domain (missing parts from reference TRBV14 and TRBJ1-5): EAGVTQFPSHSVIEKGQTVTLRCDPISGHDNLYWYRRVMGKEIKFLLHFVKESKQDESGMPNNRFLAERTGGTYSTLKVQPAELEDSGVYFCASSPPGWKQPQHFGDGTRLSIL.

This CDR3 is CASSWGTESTGANVLTF. In DNA form, the CDR3 reads TGTGCCAGCAGCTGGGGGACCGAATCTACTGGGGCCAACGTCCTGACTTTC. The chain employs TRBV5-4 and TRBJ2-6; D may correspond to TRBD1 or TRBD2 (5 bases each). V was trimmed by 3 bases and J by 2 bases, leaving 15 bases between them. This CDR3 contains 17 residues. Germline CDR1 reads SGHNT; CDR2 reads YYREEE (reference sequence).

The chain's CDR3 is CASSSPGSQGLTYEQYF. Here the CDR3 DNA reads TGTGCCAGCAGTTCCCCGGGGAGCCAGGGGCTTACCTACGAGCAGTACTTC. The J gene is TRBJ2-7, the V gene TRBV27, with D possibly being TRBD1 (6 bases). CDR1 MNHEY and CDR2 SMNVEV come from the germline V gene (reference sequence). The CDR3 sequence is 17 residues long. V lost 4 bases and J lost 2, with 21 bases in between.

CDR3 sequence (DNA): TGTGCCAGCTCACCAGAACTAGCGGGGGCCTACGAGCAGTACTTC. Encoded protein: CASSPELAGAYEQYF. The chain employs TRBV18 and TRBJ2-7; TRBD2 matches at 11 bases. CDR3 length: 15 amino acids. Per germline, CDR1 KGHSH and CDR2 LQKENI. Unmatched junction bases numbered 2, after V lost 2 bases and J lost 2 bases.

The chain joins TRBV2 to TRBJ1-5, with a tentative D call TRBD1 (6 bases). V lost 6 bases to trimming and J lost 6 bases, with 18 bases between them. There are 15 residues in the CDR3. Germline CDR1 and CDR2: SNHLY and FYNNEI. The CDR3: CASSASTGFRQPQHF. DNA for the CDR3: TGTGCCAGCAGCGCTTCAACAGGGTTCCGTCAGCCCCAGCATTTT. Based on the CDR3 plus reference TRBV2 and TRBJ1-5, the full variable domain is EPEVTQTPSHQVTQMGQEVILRCVPISNHLYFYWYRQILGQKVEFLVSFYNNEISEKSEIFDDQFSVERPDGSNFTLKIRSTKLEDSAMYFCASSASTGFRQPQHFGDGTRLSIL.

About this clone itself: Other DNA sequences from this sample encode an identical CDR3 as well. The rearrangement links TRBV7-9 to TRBJ2-1; 8 nucleotides agree with TRBD2. Germline V lookup: CDR1 SEHNR, CDR2 FQNEAQ (reference sequence). J lost 0 bases, V lost 5 bases, and 3 bases had no gene match. The CDR3 runs to 15 residues. Here the CDR3 reads CASSPRGGSYNEQFF. CDR3 in DNA: TGTGCCAGCAGCCCTCGGGGGGGCTCCTACAATGAGCAGTTCTTC. The entire variable domain, with the rest obtained from reference TRBV7-9 and TRBJ2-1, is as follows: DTGVSQNPRHKITKRGQNVTFRCDPISEHNRLYWYRQTLGQGPEFLTYFQNEAQLEKSRLLSDRFSAERPKGSFSTLEIQRTEQGDSAMYLCASSPRGGSYNEQFFGPGTRLTVL.

The chain combines TRBV7-8 with TRBJ2-2, with TRBD2 matching 11 bases. This CDR3 contains 16 residues. With 5 bases clipped from V and 2 bases from J, the junction kept 4 bases outside the gene matches. Looked up from germline, CDR1 is SGHVS and CDR2 is FQNEAQ. The CDR3 loop is CASSTRLAGNTGELFF. As DNA, the CDR3 is TGTGCCAGCAGCACCAGACTAGCGGGAAACACCGGGGAGCTGTTTTTT.

The rearrangement uses TRBV5-8 and TRBJ2-2; possible D gene TRBD2, 5 bases. The CDR3 has 15 residues. The V and J ends lost 1 base and 1 base respectively, with 8 bases between them. From germline, CDR1 is SGHTS and CDR2 YDEGEE. CDR3 region: CASSLSGKNTGELFF. CDR3 in DNA: TGTGCCAGCAGCTTGTCGGGAAAGAACACCGGGGAGCTGTTTTTT.

The V gene is TRBV28, the J gene TRBJ1-1, with TRBD1 matching 7 bases. The CDR3 runs to 13 residues. Germline V CDR1 and CDR2: MDHEN, SYDVKM. V dropped 3 bases and J dropped 11; count of bases not matched to a gene: 9. CDR3 bases: TGTGCCAGCAGTTTCGCGCAGGGGGATTGGGCTTTCTTT. It specifies CASSFAQGDWAFF.

V usage is TRBV5-1 and J usage is TRBJ2-3, with 7 nucleotides matching TRBD2. Germline values: CDR1 SGHRS, CDR2 YFSETQ. This CDR3 region has 16 residues. Trimming took 4 bases from V and 1 from J; bases not matched to a gene: 9. Here the CDR3 reads CASSPWGGVGTDTQYF. CDR3 bases: TGCGCCAGCAGCCCTTGGGGAGGGGTGGGCACAGATACGCAGTATTTT.

The rearrangement links TRBV7-2 to TRBJ2-7, with D maybe TRBD1 (5 bases). Germline V gene sequence: CDR1 SGHTA, CDR2 FQGNSA. Between the trimmed V and J ends, which lost 5 bases and 0 bases, there was a span of 14 bases. CDR3 length: 15 amino acids. Here the CDR3 DNA reads TGTGCCAGCAGCCCAGGACATCTCTTCTCCTACGAGCAGTACTTC. As protein: CASSPGHLFSYEQYF.

The chain employs TRBV10-3 and TRBJ2-5; TRBD1 is a possible D gene (5 bases). From germline, CDR1 is ENHRY and CDR2 SYGVKD. This CDR3 contains 12 residues. The V gene lost 10 bases and the J gene lost 0 bases, with 9 bases spanning the gap. Written as DNA, the CDR3 is TGTGCCACCTCGGACAACCAAGAGACCCAGTACTTC. Amino acids: CATSDNQETQYF.

This chain uses TRBV19 with TRBJ1-5; D gene uncertain. The V gene lost 2 bases and the J gene lost 2 bases, with 10 bases spanning the gap. The CDR3 spans 15 residues. Germline V CDR1 and CDR2: LNHDA, SQIVND (reference sequence). The CDR3 protein is CASSISGEGNQPQHF. For the CDR3, the DNA is TGTGCCAGTAGTATAAGCGGGGAGGGCAATCAGCCCCAGCATTTT.

J is TRBJ1-5 and V is TRBV27; possibly TRBD1 for D (5 bases). CDR1 is MNHEY, CDR2 SMNVEV, per germline (reference sequence). This CDR3 is 14 amino acids long. The V gene lost 7 bases and the J gene lost 5 bases, with 15 bases spanning the gap. The CDR3, as DNA: TGTGCCAGCAATACCTTCGGGGGTGATCAGCCCCAGCATTTT. Translated, it gives CASNTFGGDQPQHF.

The V gene is TRBV18, the J gene TRBJ2-3; 10 bases fit TRBD1. The CDR3 is 16 residues long. Germline V CDR1 and CDR2: KGHSH, LQKENI. Unmatched junction bases numbered 9, after V lost 3 bases and J lost 6 bases. In nucleotides, the CDR3 is TGTGCCAGCTCACCCCAGGGACAGGGGATCATGGATACGCAGTATTTT. Translated, it gives CASSPQGQGIMDTQYF.

The chain couples TRBV5-6 to TRBJ1-5; D gene unclear. The germline V and J ends were trimmed by 2 bases and 5 bases, with 14 bases remaining between them. The V gene's germline CDR1 is SGHDT and CDR2 YYEEEE. The CDR3 length is 15 residues. For the CDR3, the DNA is TGTGCCAGCAGCTTCTACTCTCGTCCCGATCAGCCCCAGCATTTT. This gives the protein CASSFYSRPDQPQHF.

The chain links TRBV5-1 to TRBJ2-5, with D possibly TRBD1 on 5 matching bases. Trimming took off 4 bases at V and 4 bases at J, with 11 bases between the two ends. This CDR3 is 13 amino acids long. CDR1 SGHRS and CDR2 YFSETQ come from the germline V gene. The CDR3 loop reads CASSTERGETQYF. CDR3 nucleotides: TGCGCCAGCAGCACGGAAAGGGGAGAGACCCAGTACTTC.

The V and J genes are TRBV9 and TRBJ2-7, with 9 bases identical to TRBD1. The CDR3 is made up of 13 amino acids. Germline lookup yields CDR1 SGDLS and CDR2 YYNGEE. The V and J ends lost 0 bases and 12 bases, in that order; junction bases with no gene match: 7. The CDR3 DNA reads as TGTGCCAGCAGCGTAGCGCCTGGGGACAGGGCGTACTTC. Encoded protein: CASSVAPGDRAYF.